Listed here are 15 T cell receptor beta chains from one sample, sequenced in a study of blood T cell repertoires in COVID-19. Sequencing used immunoSEQ multiplex PCR; TCRdb keeps in-frame clones, though not all of them. The repertoire holds 200,000 to 250,000 clones, with roughly nine tenths as singletons. Sequencing was done on a sample of peripheral blood. Receptor source: a man aged 60 to 75 with acute or convalescent COVID-19.

The gene calls are TRBV6-6 and TRBJ2-3, with 13 bases lining up with TRBD2. V was pared by 8 bases and J by 3 bases, with 8 bases of the junction left unmatched. Germline lookup yields CDR1 MNHNY and CDR2 SVGAGI (reference sequence). The CDR3 has 16 residues. CDR3 residues: CASGLAGEGGTDTQYF. CDR3 DNA: TGTGCCAGCGGACTAGCGGGAGAAGGCGGAACAGATACGCAGTATTTT.

V and J are TRBV30 and TRBJ1-3; 7 bases map to TRBD1. The CDR3 has 15 amino acids. Losses at the gene ends were 3 bases for V and 3 bases for J; bases not matched to a gene: 8. CDR1 and CDR2 (germline): GTSNPN, SVGIG (reference sequence). DNA for the CDR3: TGTGCCTGGAGCGAGACAGGGCTGGATGGAAACACCATATATTTT. Translating gives CAWSETGLDGNTIYF. The full variable domain, with the rest looked up from reference TRBV30 and TRBJ1-3, is SQTIHQWPATLVQPVGSPLSLECTVEGTSNPNLYWYRQAAGRGLQLLFYSVGIGQISSEVPQNLSASRPQDRQFILSSKKLLLSDSGFYLCAWSETGLDGNTIYFGEGSWLTVV.

This clone was recorded once. The chain has TRBV5-1 and TRBJ1-1; tentative D call: TRBD1 (6 bases). Trimming took 1 base from V and 8 from J, leaving 12 bases between them. Germline V gene data show CDR1 as SGHRS and CDR2 as YFSETQ. This CDR3 spans 13 amino acids. The CDR3 coding sequence is TGCGCCAGCAGCTTGTCGGGGGGCGGGGAAGCTTTCTTT. Translated, it gives CASSLSGGGEAFF.

V usage is TRBV10-3 and J usage is TRBJ1-5, with 10 bases matching TRBD1. The ends lost 8 bases at V and 1 base at J; junction bases unmatched: 2. Germline V lookup: CDR1 ENHRY, CDR2 SYGVKD. CDR3 length: 14 residues. The CDR3 DNA follows: TGTGCCATCGGGACAGGGGAAAGCAATCAGCCCCAGCATTTT. Translation: CAIGTGESNQPQHF.

The rearrangement links TRBV6-4 to TRBJ2-7; tentatively, D is TRBD2 (6 bases). Trimming pared 6 bases from V and 3 bases from J, leaving 18 bases between. Germline V gene lookup returns CDR1 MRHNA and CDR2 SNTAGT. This CDR3 region has 15 residues. This CDR3 is CASSLEQGGSYEQYF. The DNA of the CDR3 is TGTGCCAGCAGCCTCGAGCAGGGAGGAAGCTACGAGCAGTACTTC.

The rearrangement links TRBV7-2 to TRBJ2-1; 10 nucleotides match TRBD1. The germline gives CDR1 SGHTA, CDR2 FQGNSA. The CDR3 has 14 residues. The J segment lost 9 bases and the V segment lost 3 bases, leaving 5 bases of the junction unmatched. The CDR3 loop reads CASSFGQGEVEQFF. The DNA of the CDR3 is TGTGCCAGCAGCTTTGGACAGGGGGAGGTTGAGCAGTTCTTC.

The rearrangement joins TRBV28 to TRBJ2-5; 12 nucleotides agree with TRBD2. V lost 6 bases to trimming and J lost 5 bases; unmatched junction nucleotides: 19. The length of the CDR3 is 19 residues. Germline CDR1 reads MDHEN; CDR2 reads SYDVKM. The CDR3 loop reads CASSPVWTSGDLGGETQYF. The CDR3 bases are TGTGCCAGCAGCCCTGTGTGGACTAGCGGGGACTTGGGGGGGGAGACCCAGTACTTC.

The chain employs TRBV30 and TRBJ1-5, with TRBD1 as a possible D gene (5 bases). The germline CDR1 and CDR2 sequences are GTSNPN and SVGIG (reference sequence). Trimming cost V 5 bases and J 4 bases, with 15 bases left between them. The CDR3 spans 14 residues. The CDR3 DNA sequence: TGTGCCTGGGCTCAGGGACTACGAAATCAGCCCCAGCATTTT. Residues: CAWAQGLRNQPQHF.

V is TRBV3-1 (or the pseudogene TRBV3-2) and J is TRBJ1-4; TRBD1 aligns across 10 bases. The CDR3 is made up of 16 amino acids. Looked up from germline, CDR1 is LGHDT and CDR2 is YNNKEL (reference sequence). Trimming cost V 3 bases and J 7 bases; bases outside gene matches: 8. The CDR3 coding sequence is TGTGCCAGCAGCCAGATAGACAGGGGGCGCGTTGAAAAACTGTTTTTT. The encoded protein is CASSQIDRGRVEKLFF.

The V and J genes are TRBV9 and TRBJ1-1; D possibly corresponds to TRBD1 (5 bases). CDR3 length: 15 residues. V shed 0 bases and J shed 1 base, with 10 bases lying between them. Per germline, CDR1 SGDLS and CDR2 YYNGEE. The CDR3 region has the DNA TGTGCCAGCAGCGTAGGAGGAGGGACGAACACTGAAGCTTTCTTT. It translates to CASSVGGGTNTEAFF.

The V call is TRBV19, the J call TRBJ1-4, with D hard to call. Trimming removed 2 bases at V and 5 bases at J, with 6 bases between. This CDR3 spans 13 amino acids. Germline lookup yields CDR1 LNHDA and CDR2 SQIVND (reference sequence). The CDR3 loop is CASSISRNEKLFF. CDR3 bases: TGTGCCAGTAGTATATCCCGGAATGAAAAACTGTTTTTT.

This rearrangement joins TRBV4-2 to TRBJ2-3; a possible D gene is TRBD2 (5 bases). The germline V gene has CDR1 LGHNA and CDR2 YNFKEQ. This CDR3 is 16 amino acids long. With 4 bases removed from V and 1 base from J, the gap between germline ends came to 15 bases. DNA for the CDR3: TGTGCCAGCAGCCTGACCCGGACTTACCGCACAGATACGCAGTATTTT. Residues: CASSLTRTYRTDTQYF.

The V and J genes are TRBV7-3 and TRBJ2-7, with a possible D match to TRBD2 (5 bases). The CDR3 has 15 amino acids. V was clipped by 4 bases and J by 2 bases, with 15 bases between them. Germline V CDR1 and CDR2: SGHTA, FQGTGA. The DNA for the CDR3 is TGTGCCAGCAGCTCGGAGCTAGCACCGACCTACGAGCAGTACTTC. Its translation is CASSSELAPTYEQYF.

The chain combines TRBV6-5 with TRBJ1-4; D is undetermined. Germline values: CDR1 MNHEY, CDR2 SVGAGI. Deletions cut 4 bases from V and 0 bases from J, with 9 bases between. The CDR3 has 15 residues. The CDR3 spells CASSSPSATNEKLFF. CDR3 DNA sequence: TGTGCCAGCAGTTCCCCGTCCGCAACTAATGAAAAACTGTTTTTT.

This chain links TRBV7-9 with TRBJ1-2, with 8 bases lining up with TRBD1. J lost 5 bases, V lost 1 base, and 9 bases had no gene match. CDR1 is SEHNR, CDR2 FQNEAQ, per germline (reference sequence). CDR3 length equals 16 residues. This CDR3 reads CASSLGSRTGTYGYTF. CDR3 DNA sequence: TGTGCCAGCAGCTTAGGGTCACGGACAGGGACTTATGGCTACACCTTC.